This passage covers 24 T cell receptor beta chains from one sample sequenced in a study of T cells in narcolepsy. The data were produced by immunoSEQ multiplex PCR, yet TCRdb's version contains in-frame clones alone and is incomplete. Among around 34,000 clones listed, around 77% were seen once. The sequenced sample was memory (CD45RA-) CD4+ T cells from blood. The receptors come from a human donor in good health.

The chain employs TRBV11-3 and TRBJ2-2; D gene unclear. This CDR3 region has 15 residues. Germline lookup yields CDR1 SGHNT and CDR2 YENEEA. V gave up 3 bases and J gave up 0 bases, with 8 bases separating them. CDR3 sequence reads: CASSFGQSNTGELFF. The CDR3 DNA sequence: TGTGCCAGCAGCTTTGGGCAGTCGAACACCGGGGAGCTGTTTTTT.

This chain links TRBV6-5 with TRBJ2-7; D is unclear. The germline V and J ends were trimmed by 7 bases and 0 bases, with 10 bases remaining between them. This CDR3 is built from 13 residues. Germline lookup yields CDR1 MNHEY and CDR2 SVGAGI. DNA for the CDR3: TGTGCCAGCACCAGTACTAACTCCTACGAGCAGTACTTC. It encodes CASTSTNSYEQYF.

V gene TRBV5-1 combines with J gene TRBJ1-5, with TRBD1 matching 8 bases. V was pared by 4 bases and J by 3 bases, with 6 bases of the junction left unmatched. Germline-derived CDR1 and CDR2 are SGHRS and YFSETQ. CDR3 size: 15 residues. The CDR3 spells CASSPGQAYNQPQHF. The CDR3 bases are TGCGCCAGCAGCCCGGGACAGGCGTACAATCAGCCCCAGCATTTT. Full variable domain (outside the CDR3, taken from reference TRBV5-1 and TRBJ1-5): KAGVTQTPRYLIKTRGQQVTLSCSPISGHRSVSWYQQTPGQGLQFLFEYFSETQRNKGNFPGRFSGRQFSNSRSEMNVSTLELGDSALYLCASSPGQAYNQPQHFGDGTRLSIL.

The chain combines TRBV5-1 with TRBJ1-4; D uncertain. Germline loops: CDR1 SGHRS, CDR2 YFSETQ. The CDR3 is 16 residues long. Trimming cost V 0 bases and J 0 bases, with 9 bases left between them. The CDR3 DNA reads as TGCGCCAGCAGCTTGGCGGGCGGGGCAACTAATGAAAAACTGTTTTTT. Encoded protein: CASSLAGGATNEKLFF. Variable domain in full (rest from reference TRBV5-1 and TRBJ1-4): KAGVTQTPRYLIKTRGQQVTLSCSPISGHRSVSWYQQTPGQGLQFLFEYFSETQRNKGNFPGRFSGRQFSNSRSEMNVSTLELGDSALYLCASSLAGGATNEKLFFGSGTQLSVL.

V usage is TRBV5-4 and J usage is TRBJ2-6, with D maybe TRBD2 (5 bases). Trimming shortened V by 0 bases and J by 2 bases, and 9 bases separated the two germline ends. Per germline, CDR1 SGHNT and CDR2 YYREEE (reference sequence). The CDR3 runs 16 residues. The CDR3 sequence is CASSLEGATGANVLTF. In nucleotides, the CDR3 is TGTGCCAGCAGCTTGGAGGGAGCAACTGGGGCCAACGTCCTGACTTTC.

The chain carries TRBV19 and TRBJ2-2, with D perhaps assigned TRBD1 or TRBD2 (5 bases each). V was shortened by 3 bases and J by 7 bases, with 15 bases between the two germline ends. CDR1 LNHDA and CDR2 SQIVND come from the germline V gene (reference sequence). The CDR3 totals 15 residues. The CDR3 coding sequence is TGTGCCAGTAGTATTTCGAGGGGTGGCGGCGGGGAGCTGTTTTTT. This translates into CASSISRGGGGELFF.

The V and J genes are TRBV6-1 and TRBJ2-5; D remains unclear. This CDR3 region has 11 residues. Germline lookup yields CDR1 MNHNS and CDR2 SASEGT. Trimming shortened V by 8 bases and J by 2 bases, and 6 bases separated the two germline ends. DNA for the CDR3: TGTGCCAGCGGGTTTCAAGAGACCCAGTACTTC. Its protein product is CASGFQETQYF.

J is TRBJ1-2 and V is TRBV19; a weak D match, TRBD1 (5 bases). With 2 bases removed from V and 0 bases from J, the gap between germline ends came to 10 bases. Germline V lookup: CDR1 LNHDA, CDR2 SQIVND (reference sequence). The CDR3 is made up of 15 amino acids. CDR3 coding DNA: TGTGCCAGTAGTATAAAGTCAGGGACTAACTATGGCTACACCTTC. It yields the protein CASSIKSGTNYGYTF.

The chain links TRBV2 to TRBJ2-7; D is unresolved. Trimming took off 6 bases at V and 0 bases at J, with 12 bases between the two ends. Looked up from germline, CDR1 is SNHLY and CDR2 is FYNNEI. This CDR3 region has 14 residues. The CDR3 sequence: CASRRRKSSYEQYF. The DNA for the CDR3 is TGTGCCAGCAGGAGACGTAAAAGCTCCTACGAGCAGTACTTC.

This CDR3 reads CASSTRTLNTEAFF. The DNA for the CDR3 is TGTGCCAGTAGTACCCGGACACTGAACACTGAAGCTTTCTTT. The J gene is TRBJ1-1, the V gene TRBV19, with a possible D match to TRBD1 (5 bases). The CDR3 is 14 amino acids. The V gene lost 4 bases and the J gene lost 0 bases, with 9 bases spanning the gap. From germline, CDR1 is LNHDA and CDR2 SQIVND (reference sequence).

V and J are TRBV2 and TRBJ2-1, with TRBD2 matching 9 bases. The CDR3 covers 16 residues. With 7 bases clipped from V and 8 bases from J, the junction kept 15 bases outside the gene matches. Germline lookup yields CDR1 SNHLY and CDR2 FYNNEI. CDR3 sequence (DNA): TGTGCCAGCACCCTGGCATTAGCGGGAGTTGCGGATGAGCAGTTCTTC. Amino acid sequence: CASTLALAGVADEQFF.

The gene calls are TRBV11-3 and TRBJ2-2; a possible D gene is TRBD2 (6 bases). The CDR3 consists of 13 residues. CDR1 is SGHNT and CDR2 is YENEEA in the germline V gene. V was clipped by 6 bases and J by 6 bases, with 11 bases between them. For the CDR3, the DNA is TGTGCCAGCAGTTGGGACTTTGCCGGGGAGCTGTTTTTT. Translated, it gives CASSWDFAGELFF.

The CDR3 sequence is CASSLDRYTQYF. CDR3 DNA sequence: TGTGCCAGCAGCTTAGACAGATATACGCAGTATTTT. The V call is TRBV7-8, the J call TRBJ2-3; D is uncertain. Germline V CDR1 and CDR2: SGHVS, FQNEAQ. This CDR3 has 12 residues. Trimming took off 1 base at V and 7 bases at J, with 6 bases between the two ends. Drawing the rest from reference TRBV7-8 and TRBJ2-3, the complete variable domain is GAGVSQSPRYKVAKRGQDVALRCDPISGHVSLFWYQQALGQGPEFLTYFQNEAQLDKSGLPSDRFFAERPEGSVSTLKIQRTQQEDSAVYLCASSLDRYTQYFGPGTRLTVL.

This chain links TRBV5-4 with TRBJ2-1, with 7 bases identical to TRBD2. This CDR3 is 13 amino acids long. With 1 base clipped from V and 9 bases from J, the junction kept 4 bases outside the gene matches. Germline-derived CDR1 and CDR2 are SGHNT and YYREEE (reference sequence). CDR3 amino acids: CASSLTGRFEQFF. CDR3 nucleotide sequence: TGTGCCAGCAGCTTGACCGGGAGGTTTGAGCAGTTCTTC.

CDR3 loop: CASSLGELAMGEQYF. The CDR3, as DNA: TGTGCCAGCTCACTCGGTGAACTAGCGATGGGCGAGCAGTACTTC. J is TRBJ2-7 and V is TRBV7-8; TRBD2 agrees at 7 bases. Germline V gene lookup returns CDR1 SGHVS and CDR2 FQNEAQ. J was trimmed by 6 bases and V by 8 bases; bases with no gene match: 16. CDR3 length equals 15 residues.

The sample holds a few counts of this clone. The chain has TRBV6-1 and TRBJ2-1; D is unresolved. Per germline, CDR1 MNHNS and CDR2 SASEGT. Trimming left V 6 bases short and J 6 bases short, with 12 bases between. The CDR3 has 13 amino acids. The CDR3: CASRERWGNEQFF. The CDR3 region has the DNA TGTGCCAGCAGGGAAAGGTGGGGCAATGAGCAGTTCTTC.

This clone was seen more than once but under ten times. V gene TRBV7-3 combines with J gene TRBJ2-2; D is unresolved. CDR1 is SGHTA, CDR2 FQGTGA, per germline. With 3 bases removed from V and 5 bases from J, the gap between germline ends came to 7 bases. The CDR3 contains 13 residues. The CDR3 DNA sequence: TGTGCCAGCAGCTTCCCGCCAACCGGGGAGCTGTTTTTT. As protein: CASSFPPTGELFF. The whole variable domain, remainder taken from reference TRBV7-3 and TRBJ2-2, is GAGVSQTPSNKVTEKGKYVELRCDPISGHTALYWYRQSLGQGPEFLIYFQGTGAADDSGLPNDRFFAVRPEGSVSTLKIQRTERGDSAVYLCASSFPPTGELFFGEGSRLTVL.

The V call is TRBV30, the J call TRBJ2-4; D unresolved. This CDR3 is 15 amino acids long. The germline V and J ends were trimmed by 0 bases and 1 base, with 10 bases remaining between them. Germline values: CDR1 GTSNPN, CDR2 SVGIG (reference sequence). CDR3 amino acids: CAWSVDTWAKNIQYF. The CDR3 nucleotides read TGTGCCTGGAGTGTGGATACATGGGCCAAAAACATTCAGTACTTC.

The chain recombines TRBV18 with TRBJ2-7; TRBD2 aligns across 9 bases. Germline CDR1 is KGHSH and CDR2 is LQKENI. The CDR3 loop spans 18 amino acids. V lost 4 bases, J lost 7 bases, and 20 bases stayed unmatched. The CDR3 region is CASSRGASGGALAGEQYF. DNA of the CDR3: TGTGCCAGCTCACGGGGAGCTTCTGGCGGGGCCCTAGCGGGGGAGCAGTACTTC.

The V gene is TRBV5-6, the J gene TRBJ1-1; D unclear. The CDR3 covers 14 residues. Germline V gene data show CDR1 as SGHDT and CDR2 as YYEEEE. The ends were cut back, 4 bases at V and 1 base at J, with 11 bases in the middle. The CDR3 DNA sequence: TGTGCCAGCAGCGGAAGGGCTTCGAACACTGAAGCTTTCTTT. Translation: CASSGRASNTEAFF.

This chain links TRBV29-1 with TRBJ1-5; D is unclear. The ends were cut back, 7 bases at V and 1 base at J, with 8 bases in the middle. This CDR3 is 12 amino acids long. CDR1 and CDR2 (germline): SQVTM, ANQGSEA. The CDR3 region has the DNA TGCAGCGCAGCCGGGAGCAATCAGCCCCAGCATTTT. As protein: CSAAGSNQPQHF. Full variable domain (rest looked up from reference TRBV29-1 and TRBJ1-5): SAVISQKPSRDICQRGTSLTIQCQVDSQVTMMFWYRQQPGQSLTLIATANQGSEATYESGFVIDKFPISRPNLTFSTLTVSNMSPEDSSIYLCSAAGSNQPQHFGDGTRLSIL.

V gene TRBV5-1 combines with J gene TRBJ2-3; 7 bases match TRBD2. Germline lookup yields CDR1 SGHRS and CDR2 YFSETQ. J lost 2 bases, V lost 3 bases, and 9 bases had no gene match. The length of the CDR3 is 16 residues. CDR3 in DNA: TGCGCCAGCAGCTCCCGGACGGGAGGTTCCACAGATACGCAGTATTTT. Translation: CASSSRTGGSTDTQYF.

This clone was seen only a few times. The V and J genes are TRBV6-5 and TRBJ1-2; D is undetermined. Deletions cut 2 bases from V and 3 bases from J, with 7 bases between. Germline values: CDR1 MNHEY, CDR2 SVGAGI. The CDR3 spans 13 residues. The CDR3 nucleotides read TGTGCCAGCAGTTACGGGTCGGACTATGGCTACACCTTC. Translating gives CASSYGSDYGYTF.

The chain links TRBV10-1 to TRBJ2-2; D is ambiguous. The CDR3 is 15 amino acids. Deletions cut 8 bases from V and 0 bases from J, with 13 bases between. The germline V gene has CDR1 WNHNN and CDR2 SYGVQD (reference sequence). CDR3 sequence: CASGISGANTGELFF. CDR3 bases: TGCGCCAGCGGAATTTCAGGCGCGAACACCGGGGAGCTGTTTTTT.